This entry lists 13 T cell receptor beta chains sequenced from one sample in a study of vaccination and CD4 T cells after COVID-19. Cultured CD4+ T-cell DNA underwent Oncomine TCR Beta short-read sequencing. A single record per CDR3 protein comes from TCRdb applying MiXCR to the PCR reads. The table has tens of thousands of distinct CDR3 sequences, 67% seen once. Their target antigens are unknown. Treatment specified: approximately 11-day PBMC culture with coronavirus spike peptide pools or control peptides (ViraFEST assay). This specimen was CD4+ T cells from blood, cultured in vitro, taken after SARS-CoV-2 vaccination. These receptors were collected from a human donor who received a COVID-19 vaccine.

The gene calls are TRBV30 and TRBJ2-3; D gene ambiguous. Trimming shortened V by 3 bases and J by 0 bases, and 1 base separated the two germline ends. Germline values: CDR1 GTSNPN, CDR2 SVGIG (reference sequence). CDR3 length equals 11 residues. CDR3 sequence: CAWRSTDTQYF. CDR3 nucleotide sequence: TGTGCCTGGAGAAGCACAGATACGCAGTATTTT.

CDR3 coding DNA: TGCAGTGCTAGAGTATTTATCCAGGGCGACCAAGAGACCCAGTACTTC. Its translation: CSARVFIQGDQETQYF. This chain joins TRBV20-1 and TRBJ2-5, with D perhaps TRBD1 (5 bases). The germline CDR1 and CDR2 sequences are DFQATT and SNEGSKA (reference sequence). Deletions cut 1 base from V and 0 bases from J, with 15 bases between. The CDR3 is 16 amino acids.

The rearrangement joins TRBV19 to TRBJ1-1; TRBD1 might be the D (6 bases). This CDR3 region has 15 residues. The V end was cut by 8 bases, the J end by 1 base, with 17 bases between. CDR1 and CDR2 from the germline V gene are LNHDA and SQIVND (reference sequence). The CDR3 sequence is CASLGQGSGNTEAFF. The CDR3 DNA sequence: TGTGCCAGTCTCGGTCAGGGGTCGGGGAACACTGAAGCTTTCTTT.

This chain connects TRBV5-4 to TRBJ1-1; possibly TRBD1 for D (5 bases). Germline V gene sequence: CDR1 SGHNT, CDR2 YYREEE (reference sequence). Trimming cost V 4 bases and J 6 bases, with 16 bases left between them. The CDR3 contains 14 residues. The CDR3 is CASSRRGSGAEAFF. DNA for the CDR3: TGTGCCAGCAGCAGACGGGGGAGCGGGGCTGAAGCTTTCTTT.

The chain has TRBV10-3 and TRBJ2-3; tentatively, D is TRBD1 (5 bases). There are 16 residues in the CDR3. Trimming removed 0 bases at V and 0 bases at J, with 10 bases between. Per germline, CDR1 ENHRY and CDR2 SYGVKD. CDR3 protein: CAISESQTGSTDTQYF. CDR3 sequence (DNA): TGTGCCATCAGTGAGTCCCAAACAGGAAGCACAGATACGCAGTATTTT.

In this sample, this clonotype turned up a few times. The chain is built from TRBV5-4 and TRBJ2-3; 16 nucleotides align to TRBD2. Germline V gene data show CDR1 as SGHNT and CDR2 as YYREEE (reference sequence). The V gene end was trimmed by 4 bases and the J gene end by 0 bases; junction bases not matched to a gene: 11. CDR3 size: 20 residues. The CDR3 coding sequence is TGTGCCAGCAGCGCATATGCCGGGACTAGCGGGGGGGCCAGCACAGATACGCAGTATTTT. It encodes CASSAYAGTSGGASTDTQYF.

This chain links TRBV7-2 with TRBJ2-3; 11 bases line up with TRBD2. The trim removed 2 bases at V and 2 bases at J, leaving 6 bases unmatched. CDR3 length: 17 residues. From germline, CDR1 is SGHTA and CDR2 FQGNSA. The DNA for the CDR3 is TGTGCCAGCAGCTTAAAGGGACTAGCGGCTCACACAGATACGCAGTATTTT. Its translation is CASSLKGLAAHTDTQYF. Full variable domain (remainder filled in from reference TRBV7-2 and TRBJ2-3): GAGVSQSPSNKVTEKGKDVELRCDPISGHTALYWYRQSLGQGLEFLIYFQGNSAPDKSGLPSDRFSAERTGGSVSTLTIQRTQQEDSAVYLCASSLKGLAAHTDTQYFGPGTRLTVL.

DNA for the CDR3: TGTGCCAGCAGCCAACTAGCGGGGGGGCCGACGACCCAGTACTTC. This gives the protein CASSQLAGGPTTQYF. The chain has TRBV25-1 and TRBJ2-5; 13 positions match TRBD2. The CDR3 is 15 amino acids. Germline loops: CDR1 MGHDK, CDR2 SYGVNS. The V gene end was trimmed by 6 bases and the J gene end by 7 bases; junction bases not matched to a gene: 8.

This clonotype was seen just once. The rearrangement joins TRBV6-1 to TRBJ2-2, with unresolved D. Germline loops: CDR1 MNHNS, CDR2 SASEGT. Trimming shortened V by 5 bases and J by 6 bases, and 7 bases separated the two germline ends. The CDR3 contains 12 residues. The DNA of the CDR3 is TGTGCCAGCAGTCGAGGTGCCGGGGAGCTGTTTTTT. This encodes CASSRGAGELFF.

J is TRBJ2-3 and V is TRBV9; the match to TRBD1 covers 7 bases. This CDR3 comprises 15 residues. J gave up 0 bases and V 4 bases, and 5 bases lay outside the gene matches. CDR1 and CDR2 from the germline V gene are SGDLS and YYNGEE. The CDR3 is CASSPWTGSTDTQYF. The CDR3 nucleotides read TGTGCCAGCAGCCCTTGGACAGGCAGCACAGATACGCAGTATTTT.

The chain couples TRBV20-1 to TRBJ2-7, with D perhaps matching TRBD2 (6 bases). Trimming took off 7 bases at V and 2 bases at J, with 15 bases between the two ends. This CDR3 has 13 residues. CDR1 and CDR2 (germline): DFQATT, SNEGSKA (reference sequence). The CDR3 spells CSVTGGAAYEQYF. In DNA, the CDR3 is TGCAGTGTTACGGGCGGGGCAGCCTACGAGCAGTACTTC.

This clonotype has only a few counts. The rearrangement uses TRBV20-1 and TRBJ2-1, with 12 bases aligning to TRBD1. With V trimmed by 6 bases and J by 8 bases, 11 bases remained unmatched. The CDR3 has 15 amino acids. CDR1 is DFQATT and CDR2 is SNEGSKA in the germline V gene (reference sequence). This CDR3 reads CSASTGTGGIDEQFF. The CDR3 region has the DNA TGCAGTGCCTCGACCGGGACAGGGGGCATTGATGAGCAGTTCTTC.

This clonotype occurred a few times. The chain employs TRBV20-1 and TRBJ2-3; no reliable D call. The CDR3 has 13 residues. The germline gives CDR1 DFQATT, CDR2 SNEGSKA (reference sequence). V was cut by 3 bases and J by 0 bases, with 7 bases left in between. DNA of the CDR3: TGCAGTGCTAGTGGATCTAGCACAGATACGCAGTATTTT. Protein sequence: CSASGSSTDTQYF.